This TCR beta chain derives from a study of neurological immune-mediated disorders. V trimming: 5 bases; J trimming: 3 bases; junction bases outside the gene matches: 4. The CDR3 consists of 13 residues. In germline, CDR1 is SGHDT, CDR2 YYEEEE. This clonotype occurred many times. Its antigen is as yet unknown. Study results and limitations: Phylogenetic grouping assigned the repertoires of 18 of 34 multiple sclerosis patients to one related-CDR3 cluster, which constitutes a possible signature.

In TCRdb, the 5' RACE reads were re-called with MiXCR into one record per CDR3 protein. The repertoire has more than 45,000 distinct CDR3 sequences, under 4.5% of them found once; the top ten carry under 4%. Material for sequencing was PBMCs. The rearrangement joins TRBV5-6 to TRBJ2-7; TRBD1 matches at 8 bases. This TCR derives from a woman under 40 with multiple sclerosis. CDR3 protein: CASRDRVFYEQYF. The CDR3 bases are TGTGCCAGCAGGGACAGGGTATTCTACGAGCAGTACTTC.